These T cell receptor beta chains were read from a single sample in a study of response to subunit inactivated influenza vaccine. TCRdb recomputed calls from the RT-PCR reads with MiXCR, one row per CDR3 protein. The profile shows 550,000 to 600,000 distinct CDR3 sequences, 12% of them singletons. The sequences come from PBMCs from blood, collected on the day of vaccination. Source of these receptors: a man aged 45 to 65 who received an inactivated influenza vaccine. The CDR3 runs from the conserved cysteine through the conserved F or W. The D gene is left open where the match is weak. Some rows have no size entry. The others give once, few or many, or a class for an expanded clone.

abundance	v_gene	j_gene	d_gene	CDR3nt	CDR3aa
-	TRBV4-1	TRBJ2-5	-	TGCGCCAGCAGCCAAGAAGTGTTTAGGGGAGGAATGGAGACCCAGTACTTC	CASSQEVFRGGMETQYF
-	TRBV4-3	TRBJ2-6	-	TGCGCCAGCAGCCAGGCTCCTTTAGGGTCGTCTGGGGCCAACGTCCTGACTTTC	CASSQAPLGSSGANVLTF
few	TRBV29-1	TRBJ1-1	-	TGCAGCGCCGAAGGAGTCGGGGGTGGGGGCACTGAAGCTTTCTTT	CSAEGVGGGGTEAFF
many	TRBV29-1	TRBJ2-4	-	TGCAGCGTTGAATCTGGGGGCCCTGCCAAAAACATTCAGTACTTC	CSVESGGPAKNIQYF
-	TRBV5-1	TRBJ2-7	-	TGCGCCAGCAGCTTGTCTCAGGGGCAGACCTACGAGCAGTACTTC	CASSLSQGQTYEQYF
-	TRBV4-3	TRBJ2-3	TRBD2	TGCGCCAGCAGCCCGATGCTAGCGGGAGCAGCAGATACGCAGTATTTT	CASSPMLAGAADTQYF
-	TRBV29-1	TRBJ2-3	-	TGCAGCGTTGAAGATAGCAGGGAACGAAATACGCAGTATTTT	CSVEDSRERNTQYF
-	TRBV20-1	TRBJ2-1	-	TGCAGTGCTAAGAGACACTTGAGCTCCTACAATGAGCAGTTCTTC	CSAKRHLSSYNEQFF
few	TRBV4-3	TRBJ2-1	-	TGCGCCAGCAGCCAAGATCTGAAGCCTTCAAGTGACAATGAGCAGTTCTTC	CASSQDLKPSSDNEQFF
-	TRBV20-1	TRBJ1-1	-	TGCAGTGCTAGGGGGGGAGACACTGAAGCTTTCTTT	CSARGGDTEAFF
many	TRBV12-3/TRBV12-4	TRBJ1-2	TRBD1	TGTGCCAGCAGGCGACCGGGACAGGGGCTTCGTGGCTACACCTTC	CASRRPGQGLRGYTF
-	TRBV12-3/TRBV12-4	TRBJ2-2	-	TGTGCCAGCAGCCACATTCTAGGGTGGGGCACCGGGGAGCTGTTTTTT	CASSHILGWGTGELFF
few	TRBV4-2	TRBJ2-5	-	TGTGCCAGCAGCCAAGATCGGCGAGCAGAGACCCAGTACTTC	CASSQDRRAETQYF
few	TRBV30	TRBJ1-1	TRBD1	TGTGCCTGGAGTCCCAGGGGGCTGAACACTGAAGCTTTCTTT	CAWSPRGLNTEAFF
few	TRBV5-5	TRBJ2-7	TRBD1	TGTGCCAGCAGCCTACAGGGGGCGGTTTTAAACGAGCAGTACTTC	CASSLQGAVLNEQYF
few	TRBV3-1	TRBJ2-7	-	TGTGCCAGCAGCCGAGCGACTAGTTCCTACGAGCAGTACTTC	CASSRATSSYEQYF
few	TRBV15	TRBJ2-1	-	TGTGCCACCACCCACCCACTAGCTGGCAATGAGCAGTTCTTC	CATTHPLAGNEQFF
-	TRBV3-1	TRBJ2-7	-	TGTGCCAGCAGCCAAGATACTCTTCCGGGACTGAACTACGAGCAGTACTTC	CASSQDTLPGLNYEQYF
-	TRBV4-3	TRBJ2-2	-	TGCGCCAGCAGCCATAGTTGGGGTTACACCGGGGAGCTGTTTTTT	CASSHSWGYTGELFF
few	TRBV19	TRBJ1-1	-	TGTGCCAGTATCCTGCGCGGGAACACTGAAGCTTTCTTT	CASILRGNTEAFF
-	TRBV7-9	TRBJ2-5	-	TGTGCCAGCAGCCGCACTGGGACTCCTGGGGAGACCCAGTACTTC	CASSRTGTPGETQYF
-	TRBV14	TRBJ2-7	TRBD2	TGTGCCAGCAGCCCCTTATTGGGGGGGGTTGAGCAGTACTTC	CASSPLLGGVEQYF
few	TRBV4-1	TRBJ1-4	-	TGCGCCAGCAGCCAAGCCGGACCAACTAATGAAAAACTGTTTTTT	CASSQAGPTNEKLFF
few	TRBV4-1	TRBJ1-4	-	TGCGCCAGCAGCCAGAGCCGGGAGAGTAATGAAAAACTGTTTTTT	CASSQSRESNEKLFF
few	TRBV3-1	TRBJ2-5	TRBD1	TGTGCCAGCGATTCCAGGGGGCGGGAGACCCAGTACTTC	CASDSRGRETQYF
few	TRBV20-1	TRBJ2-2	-	TGCAGTGCTCGCTCGGGACTCCCTACGAACACCGGGGAGCTGTTTTTT	CSARSGLPTNTGELFF